The source of this T cell receptor beta chain is a study of identical twins. This clonotype is a singleton in its sample. Its matching antigen is unknown. Study-level results: Possibly, invariant MAIT and iNKT cells partly confounded zero-insertion analyses. Donors were not followed over many years; analysis was cross-sectional.

This CDR3 comprises 13 residues. Trimming took 5 bases from V and 3 from J; bases not matched to a gene: 4. Germline V gene lookup returns CDR1 DFQATT and CDR2 SNEGSKA (reference sequence). A single record per CDR3 protein comes from TCRdb applying MiXCR to the 5' RACE reads. The repertoire holds about 530,000 distinct CDR3 sequences, with about a fifth as singletons. These same data were also listed under a study on yellow fever vaccine responses in identical twins.

The rearrangement joins TRBV20-1 to TRBJ1-5, with 7 bases that match TRBD1. This clonotype originated in a woman younger than 30 in good health. The source material was CD4+ T cells sorted from blood. CDR3: CSALRGPNQPQHF. CDR3 nucleotides: TGCAGTGCTCTGAGGGGGCCCAATCAGCCCCAGCATTTT.